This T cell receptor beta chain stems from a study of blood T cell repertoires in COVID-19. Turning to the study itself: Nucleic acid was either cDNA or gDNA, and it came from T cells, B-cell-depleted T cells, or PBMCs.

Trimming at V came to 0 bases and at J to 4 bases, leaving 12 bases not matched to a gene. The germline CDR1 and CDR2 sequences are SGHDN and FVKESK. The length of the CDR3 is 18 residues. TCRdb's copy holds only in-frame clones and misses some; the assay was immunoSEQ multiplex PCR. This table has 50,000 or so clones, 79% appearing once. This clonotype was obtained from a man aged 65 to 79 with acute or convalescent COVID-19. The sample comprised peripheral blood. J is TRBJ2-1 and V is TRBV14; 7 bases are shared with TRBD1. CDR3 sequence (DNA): TGTGCCAGCAGCCAAGATTGGCGGACGGGACAGTTATACAATGAGCAGTTCTTC. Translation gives CASSQDWRTGQLYNEQFF.